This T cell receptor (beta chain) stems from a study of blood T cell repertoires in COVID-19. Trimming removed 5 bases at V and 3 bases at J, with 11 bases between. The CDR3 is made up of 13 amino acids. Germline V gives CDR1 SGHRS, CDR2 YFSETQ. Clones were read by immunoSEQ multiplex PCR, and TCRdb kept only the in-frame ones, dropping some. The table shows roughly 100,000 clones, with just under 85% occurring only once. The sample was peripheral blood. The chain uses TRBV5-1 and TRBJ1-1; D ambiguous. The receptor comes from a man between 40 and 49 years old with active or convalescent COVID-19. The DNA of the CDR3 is TGCGCCAGCAGAGAGAGGTTGGACACTGAAGCTTTCTTT. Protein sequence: CASRERLDTEAFF.